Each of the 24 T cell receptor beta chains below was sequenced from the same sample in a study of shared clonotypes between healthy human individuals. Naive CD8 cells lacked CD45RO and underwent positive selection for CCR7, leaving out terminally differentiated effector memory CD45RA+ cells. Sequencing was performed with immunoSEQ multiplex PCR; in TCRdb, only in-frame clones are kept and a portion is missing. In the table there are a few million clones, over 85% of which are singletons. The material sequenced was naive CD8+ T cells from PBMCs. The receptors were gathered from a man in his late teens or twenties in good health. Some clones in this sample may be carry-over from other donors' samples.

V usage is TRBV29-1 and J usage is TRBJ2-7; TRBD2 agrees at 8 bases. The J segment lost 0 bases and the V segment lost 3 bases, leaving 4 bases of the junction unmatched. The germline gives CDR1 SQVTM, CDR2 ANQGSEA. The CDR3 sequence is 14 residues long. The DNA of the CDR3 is TGCAGCGTTGAGGCTAGCGGGTACTCCTACGAGCAGTACTTC. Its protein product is CSVEASGYSYEQYF.

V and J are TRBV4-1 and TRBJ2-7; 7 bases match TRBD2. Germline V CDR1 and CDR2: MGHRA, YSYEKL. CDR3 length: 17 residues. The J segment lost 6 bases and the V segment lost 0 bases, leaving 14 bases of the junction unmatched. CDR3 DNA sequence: TGCGCCAGCAGCCAAGAGTTTCTTAGCGGGTCCCGAGGCGAGCAGTACTTC. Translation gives CASSQEFLSGSRGEQYF.

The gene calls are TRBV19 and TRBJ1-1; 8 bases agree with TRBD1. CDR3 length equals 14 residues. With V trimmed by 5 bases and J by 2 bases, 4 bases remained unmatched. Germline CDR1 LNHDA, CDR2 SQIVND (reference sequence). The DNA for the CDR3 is TGTGCCAGTAGTCACAGGGGGGGAAACACTGAAGCTTTCTTT. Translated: CASSHRGGNTEAFF.

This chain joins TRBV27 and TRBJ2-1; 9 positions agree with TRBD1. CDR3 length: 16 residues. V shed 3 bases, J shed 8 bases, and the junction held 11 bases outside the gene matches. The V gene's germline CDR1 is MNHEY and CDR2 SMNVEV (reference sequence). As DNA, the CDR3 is TGTGCCAGCAGTTTGTCCCCCGGGACAGGGTTCCATGAGCAGTTCTTC. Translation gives CASSLSPGTGFHEQFF.

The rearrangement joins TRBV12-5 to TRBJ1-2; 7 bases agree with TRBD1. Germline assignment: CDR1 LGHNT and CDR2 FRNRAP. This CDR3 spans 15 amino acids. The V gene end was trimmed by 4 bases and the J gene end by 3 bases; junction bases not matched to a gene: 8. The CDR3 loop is CASGSDRATYYGYTF. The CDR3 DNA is TGTGCTAGTGGTTCAGACAGGGCGACTTACTATGGCTACACCTTC.

The CDR3 region is CASSPRWDRGTGELFF. DNA of the CDR3: TGTGCCAGCAGCCCCCGCTGGGACAGGGGCACCGGGGAGCTGTTTTTT. The chain employs TRBV7-9 and TRBJ2-2, with 10 bases lining up with TRBD1. The CDR3 extends over 16 amino acids. V was pared by 5 bases and J by 4 bases, with 7 bases of the junction left unmatched. CDR1 is SEHNR, CDR2 FQNEAQ, per germline (reference sequence).

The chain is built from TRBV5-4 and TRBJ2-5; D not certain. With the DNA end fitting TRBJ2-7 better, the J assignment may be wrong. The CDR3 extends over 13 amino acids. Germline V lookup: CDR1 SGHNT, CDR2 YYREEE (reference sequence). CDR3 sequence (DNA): TGTGCCAGCAGCGACAATTTCCTCTACGAGCAGTACTTC. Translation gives CASSDNFLYEQYF.

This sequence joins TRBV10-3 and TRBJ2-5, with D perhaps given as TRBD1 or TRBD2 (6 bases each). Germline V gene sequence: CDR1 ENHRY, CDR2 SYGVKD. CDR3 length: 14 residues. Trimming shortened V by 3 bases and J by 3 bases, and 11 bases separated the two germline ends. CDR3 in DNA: TGTGCCATCAGTGAAAGGGGGGCGGAAGAGACCCAGTACTTC. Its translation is CAISERGAEETQYF.

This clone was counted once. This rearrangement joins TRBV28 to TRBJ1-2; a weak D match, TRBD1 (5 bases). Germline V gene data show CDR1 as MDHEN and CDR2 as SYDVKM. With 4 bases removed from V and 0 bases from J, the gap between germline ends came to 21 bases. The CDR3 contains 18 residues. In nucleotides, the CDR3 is TGTGCCAGCAGTTCCGTCGTAATTAAGACAGCCACTAACTATGGCTACACCTTC. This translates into CASSSVVIKTATNYGYTF.

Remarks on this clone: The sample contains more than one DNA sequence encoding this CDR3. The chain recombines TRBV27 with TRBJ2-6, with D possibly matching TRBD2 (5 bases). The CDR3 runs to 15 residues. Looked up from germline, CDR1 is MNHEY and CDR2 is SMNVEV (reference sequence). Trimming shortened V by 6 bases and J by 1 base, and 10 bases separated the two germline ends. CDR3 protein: CASRLRGSGANVLTF. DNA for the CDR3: TGTGCCAGCAGGCTCCGGGGATCTGGGGCCAACGTCCTGACTTTC.

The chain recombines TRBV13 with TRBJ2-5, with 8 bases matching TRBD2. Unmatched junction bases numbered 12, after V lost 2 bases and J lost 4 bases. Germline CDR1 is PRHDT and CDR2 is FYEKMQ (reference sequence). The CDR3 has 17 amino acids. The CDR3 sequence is CASSLRSPGLVRETQYF. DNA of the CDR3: TGTGCCAGCAGCTTACGAAGCCCGGGACTAGTAAGAGAGACCCAGTACTTC.

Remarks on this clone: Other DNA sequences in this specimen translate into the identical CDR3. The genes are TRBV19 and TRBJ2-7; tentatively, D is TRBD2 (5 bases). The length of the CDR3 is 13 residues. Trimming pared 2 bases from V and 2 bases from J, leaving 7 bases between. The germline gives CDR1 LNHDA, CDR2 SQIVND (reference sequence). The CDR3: CASSISGAYEQYF. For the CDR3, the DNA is TGTGCCAGTAGTATAAGCGGTGCCTACGAGCAGTACTTC.

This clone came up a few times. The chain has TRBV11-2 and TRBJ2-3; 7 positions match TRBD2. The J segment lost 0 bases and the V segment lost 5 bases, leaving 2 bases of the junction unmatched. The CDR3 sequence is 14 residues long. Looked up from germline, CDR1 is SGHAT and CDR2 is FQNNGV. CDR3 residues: CASSRSGSTDTQYF. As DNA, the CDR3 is TGTGCCAGCAGCCGTAGCGGGAGCACAGATACGCAGTATTTT.

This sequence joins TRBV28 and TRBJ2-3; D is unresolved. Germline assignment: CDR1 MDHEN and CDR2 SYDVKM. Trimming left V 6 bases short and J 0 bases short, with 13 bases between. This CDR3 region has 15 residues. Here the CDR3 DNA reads TGTGCCAGCAGCCCGAACATACCTAGCACAGATACGCAGTATTTT. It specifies CASSPNIPSTDTQYF. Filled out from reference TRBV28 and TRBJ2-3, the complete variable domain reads DVKVTQSSRYLVKRTGEKVFLECVQDMDHENMFWYRQDPGLGLRLIYFSYDVKMKEKGDIPEGYSVSREKKERFSLILESASTNQTSMYLCASSPNIPSTDTQYFGPGTRLTVL.

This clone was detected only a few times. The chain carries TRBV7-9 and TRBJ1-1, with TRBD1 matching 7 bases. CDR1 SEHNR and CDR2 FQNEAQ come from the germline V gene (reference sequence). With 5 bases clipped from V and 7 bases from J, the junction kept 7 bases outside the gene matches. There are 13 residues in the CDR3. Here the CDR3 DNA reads TGTGCCAGCAGCCATGGACAGGTACATGAAGCTTTCTTT. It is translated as CASSHGQVHEAFF.

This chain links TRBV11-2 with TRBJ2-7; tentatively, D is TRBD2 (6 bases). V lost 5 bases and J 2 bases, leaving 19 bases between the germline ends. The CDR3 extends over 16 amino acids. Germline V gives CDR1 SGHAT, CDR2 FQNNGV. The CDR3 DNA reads TGTGCCAGCAGCGTTACTCTAGCGAATCCTCCCTACGAGCAGTACTTC. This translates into CASSVTLANPPYEQYF.

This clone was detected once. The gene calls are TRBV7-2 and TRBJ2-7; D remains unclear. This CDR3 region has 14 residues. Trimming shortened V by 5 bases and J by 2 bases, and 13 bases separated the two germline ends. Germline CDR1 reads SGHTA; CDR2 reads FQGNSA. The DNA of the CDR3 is TGTGCCAGCAGCCGCCGACTCGACCCCTACGAGCAGTACTTC. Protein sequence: CASSRRLDPYEQYF.

The CDR3 region has the DNA TGCGCCAGCAGCCAAACAGGGGCAGGGGAGCAGTACTTC. Translating gives CASSQTGAGEQYF. The chain couples TRBV4-1 to TRBJ2-7; the match to TRBD1 covers 7 bases. Germline V gives CDR1 MGHRA, CDR2 YSYEKL. The V and J ends lost 2 bases and 7 bases, in that order; junction bases with no gene match: 5. The CDR3 has 13 residues.

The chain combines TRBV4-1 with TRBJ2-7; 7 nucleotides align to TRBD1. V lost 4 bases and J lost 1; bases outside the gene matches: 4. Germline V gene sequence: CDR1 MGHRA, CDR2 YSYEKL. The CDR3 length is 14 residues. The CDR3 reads CASSLTQGSYEQYF. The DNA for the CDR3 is TGCGCCAGCAGCCTCACACAGGGGTCCTACGAGCAGTACTTC.

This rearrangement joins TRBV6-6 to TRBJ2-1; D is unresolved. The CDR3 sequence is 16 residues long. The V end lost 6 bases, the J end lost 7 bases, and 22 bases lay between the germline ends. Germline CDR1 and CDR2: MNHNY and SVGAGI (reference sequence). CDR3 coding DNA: TGTGCCAGCAGCCCCGGTGGTGGGCCTACTGGGAATGAGCAGTTCTTC. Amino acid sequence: CASSPGGGPTGNEQFF.

The DNA of the CDR3 is TGTGCCAGCAGCGGCGTTCTCGGGTACTCCTACGAGCAGTACTTC. Its translation: CASSGVLGYSYEQYF. This chain joins TRBV5-4 and TRBJ2-7, with D hard to call. This CDR3 has 15 residues. Trimming left V 4 bases short and J 0 bases short, with 14 bases between. From germline, CDR1 is SGHNT and CDR2 YYREEE (reference sequence).

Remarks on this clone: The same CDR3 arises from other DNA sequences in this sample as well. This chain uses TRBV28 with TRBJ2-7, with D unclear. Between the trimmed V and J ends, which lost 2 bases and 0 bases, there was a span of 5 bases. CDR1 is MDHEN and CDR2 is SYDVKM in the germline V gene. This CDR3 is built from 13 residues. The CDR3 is CASSLESSYEQYF. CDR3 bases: TGTGCCAGCAGTTTAGAAAGCTCCTACGAGCAGTACTTC.

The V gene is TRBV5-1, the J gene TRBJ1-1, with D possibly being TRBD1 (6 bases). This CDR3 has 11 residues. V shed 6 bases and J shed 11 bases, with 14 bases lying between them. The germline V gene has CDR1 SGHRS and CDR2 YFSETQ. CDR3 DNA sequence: TGCGCCAGCATATCGCAGGGGACGGCTTTCTTT. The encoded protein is CASISQGTAFF.

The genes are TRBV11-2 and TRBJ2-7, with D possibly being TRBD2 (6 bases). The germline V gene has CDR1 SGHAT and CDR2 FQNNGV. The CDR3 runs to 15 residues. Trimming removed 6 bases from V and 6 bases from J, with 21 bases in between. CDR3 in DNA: TGTGCCAGCAGGCCGTCGGAGGGCTTCATGAGCGAGCAGTACTTC. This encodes CASRPSEGFMSEQYF.